This T cell receptor (beta chain) was recorded in a study of T-cell reconstitution after alpha-beta-depleted transplantation in children. The TCRbeta library was prepared with unique molecular identifiers. TCRdb called the PCR reads again in MiXCR, with one record for every CDR3 protein. The repertoire includes 97,000 or so distinct CDR3 sequences, approximately 5.4% of them detected once, and about 6% sits in the top ten. This CDR3 has 13 amino acids. Trimming removed 7 bases from V and 4 bases from J; junction bases left unmatched: 7. The germline gives CDR1 DFQATT, CDR2 SNEGSKA (reference sequence). This clonotype was recorded many times. Its antigen is as yet unknown. Study results and caveats: Expanded clones from the graft, numbering several hundred, reportedly supplied alpha-beta T cells about two months after transplant. A year had passed since transplant, and T-cell counts and diversity by then came mostly from newly produced T cells.

The material sequenced was PBMCs, mostly from graft donor cells, taken 60 days after TCRalphabeta/CD19-depleted stem cell transplant. The source is a female patient between 2 and 15 years old who had a stem cell transplant for Fanconi anemia, so the T cells may come from the graft donor. This chain connects TRBV20-1 to TRBJ2-7, with TRBD1 identical over 10 bases. This CDR3 reads CSVTGQGSYEQYF. The CDR3 DNA is TGCAGTGTTACGGGACAGGGGAGTTACGAGCAGTACTTC.